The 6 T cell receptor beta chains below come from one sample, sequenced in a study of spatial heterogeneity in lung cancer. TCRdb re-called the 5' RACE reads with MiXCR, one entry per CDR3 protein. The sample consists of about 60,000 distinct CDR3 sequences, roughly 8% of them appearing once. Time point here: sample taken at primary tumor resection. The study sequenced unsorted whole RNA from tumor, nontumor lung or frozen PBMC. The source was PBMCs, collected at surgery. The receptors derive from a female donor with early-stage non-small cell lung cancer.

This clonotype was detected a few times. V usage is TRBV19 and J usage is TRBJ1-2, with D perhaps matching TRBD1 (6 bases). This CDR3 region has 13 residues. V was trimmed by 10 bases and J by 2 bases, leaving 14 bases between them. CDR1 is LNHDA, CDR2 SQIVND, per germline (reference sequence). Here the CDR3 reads CAILKTGNYGYTF. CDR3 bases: TGTGCCATCCTGAAGACAGGCAACTATGGCTACACCTTC.

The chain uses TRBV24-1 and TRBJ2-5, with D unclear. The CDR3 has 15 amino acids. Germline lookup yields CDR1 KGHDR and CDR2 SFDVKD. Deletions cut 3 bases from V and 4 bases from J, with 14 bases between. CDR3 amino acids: CATSDPGEVGETQYF. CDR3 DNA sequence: TGTGCCACCAGTGATCCCGGAGAGGTAGGAGAGACCCAGTACTTC.

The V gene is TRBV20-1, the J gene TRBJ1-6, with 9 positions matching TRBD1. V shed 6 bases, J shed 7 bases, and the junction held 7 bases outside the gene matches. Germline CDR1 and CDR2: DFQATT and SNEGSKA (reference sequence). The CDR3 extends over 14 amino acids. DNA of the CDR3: TGCAGTGCCCCCAGGGACAGGGTAAATTCACCCCTCCACTTT. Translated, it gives CSAPRDRVNSPLHF.

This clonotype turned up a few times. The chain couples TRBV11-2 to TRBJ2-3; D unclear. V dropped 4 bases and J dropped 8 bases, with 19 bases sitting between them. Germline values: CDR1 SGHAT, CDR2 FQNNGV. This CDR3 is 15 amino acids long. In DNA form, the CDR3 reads TGTGCCAGCAGCTCAAACCCCGAAACGACGGGTACGCAGTATTTT. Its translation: CASSSNPETTGTQYF. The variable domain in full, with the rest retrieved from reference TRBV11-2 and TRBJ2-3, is EAGVAQSPRYKIIEKRQSVAFWCNPISGHATLYWYQQILGQGPKLLIQFQNNGVVDDSQLPKDRFSAERLKGVDSTLKIQPAKLEDSAVYLCASSSNPETTGTQYFGPGTRLTVL.

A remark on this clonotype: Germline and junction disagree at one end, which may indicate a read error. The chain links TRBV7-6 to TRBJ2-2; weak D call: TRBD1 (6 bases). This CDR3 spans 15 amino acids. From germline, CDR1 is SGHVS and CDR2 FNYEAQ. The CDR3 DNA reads TGTGCCAGCAGCTTCGGACAGCTTACTAACGGGGAGCCGTTTTTT. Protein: CASSFGQLTNGEPFF.

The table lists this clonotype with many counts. The DNA for the CDR3 is TGTGCCAGCAGACCCGCCGGGACCCACAACAACAATGAGCAGTTCTTC. It is translated as CASRPAGTHNNNEQFF. The chain joins TRBV7-2 to TRBJ2-1; TRBD1 or TRBD2 may be the D gene (5 bases each). The ends were cut back, 6 bases at V and 5 bases at J, with 20 bases in the middle. There are 16 residues in the CDR3. Per the germline V gene, CDR1 is SGHTA and CDR2 is FQGNSA.